This entry concerns a single T cell receptor beta chain. This sample is part of a study of blood T cell repertoires in COVID-19. On the study more broadly: Sites in the United States, Italy and Spain provided acute and convalescent COVID-19 samples. PBMCs, B-cell-depleted T cells, or T cells were the source of the cDNA or gDNA that made up the material.

How the authors handled the data: Using reference gene primer amplification, nucleated cell counts were estimated. Sequencing used immunoSEQ multiplex PCR; TCRdb keeps in-frame clones, though not all of them. That table gives V, J and clone size, and the DNA gave D and trimming. The table shows over 60,000 clones, with 82% occurring only once. The sequencing input was peripheral blood. This sequence originates from a human donor in a cohort sampled during active COVID-19.

The CDR3 sequence is CASSHAFRGMGYGYTF. CDR3 sequence (DNA): TGTGCCAGCAGTCACGCCTTCAGGGGGATGGGCTATGGCTACACCTTC. J is TRBJ1-2 and V is TRBV27; 7 positions match TRBD1. The CDR3 covers 16 residues. V was pared by 5 bases and J by 4 bases, with 13 bases of the junction left unmatched. Germline V gene sequence: CDR1 MNHEY, CDR2 SMNVEV (reference sequence).